This entry concerns a single T cell receptor (beta chain). Its specificity is unknown. CDR3 size: 17 residues. CDR1 and CDR2 from the germline V gene are SGHDT and YYEEEE. After removal of 3 bases from V and 5 bases from J, the junction contained 8 bases not matched to a gene. The data stem from a study of CD8 T cells in ankylosing spondylitis. Findings and caveats of the study: Earlier reports found some motif variants in synovial fluid and blood in reactive arthritis. What appeared characteristic of ankylosing spondylitis blood was a TCR beta motif of several highly homologous variants.

TCRdb called the 5' RACE reads again in MiXCR, with one record for every CDR3 protein. Of a few hundred thousand distinct CDR3 sequences listed, 20% to 25% are singletons. The chain links TRBV5-6 to TRBJ2-5; TRBD2 matches 15 bases. Sequences were obtained from blood, either unsorted or a sorted T cell fraction (not recorded which). This TCR was sampled from a male donor with ankylosing spondylitis. CDR3 DNA: TGTGCCAGCAGCTACGGACTAGCGGGAGGGGGTGTGGAGACCCAGTACTTC. It encodes CASSYGLAGGGVETQYF.